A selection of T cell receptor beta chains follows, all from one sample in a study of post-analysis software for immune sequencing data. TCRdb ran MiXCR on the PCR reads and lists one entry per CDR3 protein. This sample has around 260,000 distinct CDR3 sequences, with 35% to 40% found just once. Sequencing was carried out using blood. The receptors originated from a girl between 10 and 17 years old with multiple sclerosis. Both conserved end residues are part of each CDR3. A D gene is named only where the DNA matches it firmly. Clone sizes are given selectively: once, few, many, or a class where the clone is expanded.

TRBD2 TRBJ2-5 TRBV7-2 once TGTGCCAGCAGCACCACTAGCGGGGGAGAGACCCAGTACTTC CASSTTSGGETQYF
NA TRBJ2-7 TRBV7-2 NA TGTGCCAGCAGCTTAGCGGAGAACGAGCAGTACTTC CASSLAENEQYF
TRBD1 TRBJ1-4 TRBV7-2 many TGTGCCAGCAGCTCGACAGGGGGTGGCGAAAAACTGTTTTTT CASSSTGGGEKLFF
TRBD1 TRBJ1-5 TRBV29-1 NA TGCAGCGTAGGGGACAGGGGAAGCAATAAGCCCCAGCATTTT CSVGDRGSNKPQHF
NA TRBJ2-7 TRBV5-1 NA TGCGCCAGCAGCCCCGGGGCTACCTACGAGCAGTACTTC CASSPGATYEQYF
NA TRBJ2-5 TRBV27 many TGTGCCAGCAGTTTATTATCTAGAGAGACCCAGTACTTC CASSLLSRETQYF
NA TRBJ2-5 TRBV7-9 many TGTGCCAGCGCAGGGAATTGGCAAGAGACCCAGTACTTC CASAGNWQETQYF
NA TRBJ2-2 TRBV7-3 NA TGTGCCAGCAGCGCCCCCCCCGGGGAGCTGTTTTTT CASSAPPGELFF
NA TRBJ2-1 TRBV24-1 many TGTGCCACCAGTGATGCCCCCCCCAATGAGCAGTTCTTC CATSDAPPNEQFF
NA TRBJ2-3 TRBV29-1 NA TGCAGCGTTGAGCCAACTATGGGCGATACGCAGTATTTT CSVEPTMGDTQYF
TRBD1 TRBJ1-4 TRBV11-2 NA TGTGCCAGCAGCCGCGGGGACAGTAATAATGAAAAACTGTTTTTT CASSRGDSNNEKLFF
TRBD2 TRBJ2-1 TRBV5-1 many TGCGCCAGCAGCTTGGCGTCTAGCGGGCGAGGGAGGGATGAGCAGTTCTTC CASSLASSGRGRDEQFF
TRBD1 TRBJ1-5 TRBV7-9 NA TGTGCCAGCAGCTTGCAGGGGGAAAGTCAGCCCCAGCATTTT CASSLQGESQPQHF
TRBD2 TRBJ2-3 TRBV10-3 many TGTGCCATCAGTGACGTAGCGGGAGAGGTAGCAGATACGCAGTATTTT CAISDVAGEVADTQYF
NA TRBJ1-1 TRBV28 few TGTGCCAGCAAAAAGACTAACATCATGAACACTGAAGCTTTCTTT CASKKTNIMNTEAFF
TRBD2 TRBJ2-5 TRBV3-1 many TGTGCCAGCAGCCAAGGACCCCCGGCGGGAGGGCAAGCGACCCAGTACTTC CASSQGPPAGGQATQYF
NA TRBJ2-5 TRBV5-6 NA TGTGCCAGCAGCATCCCTGATTGGGACCAAGAGACCCAGTACTTC CASSIPDWDQETQYF
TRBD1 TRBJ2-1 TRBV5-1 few TGCGCCAGCAGCCTCATAACGCTGGGACAGGGGTTCTACAATGAGCAGTTCTTC CASSLITLGQGFYNEQFF
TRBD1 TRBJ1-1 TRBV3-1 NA TGTGCCAGCAGCCCACAGGGGCCGAACACTGAAGCTTTCTTT CASSPQGPNTEAFF
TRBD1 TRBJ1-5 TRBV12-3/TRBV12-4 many TGTGCCAGCATTTCACAGGGGGAAGGCAATCAGCCCCAGCATTTT CASISQGEGNQPQHF
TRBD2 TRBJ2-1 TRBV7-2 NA TGTGCCAGCAGCCTAGAAGCTACCAGCGGGGTTACTGAGCAGTTCTTC CASSLEATSGVTEQFF
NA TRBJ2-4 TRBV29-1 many TGCAGCGTTGAAGAACGTCATCTAGCCAAAAACATTCAGTACTTC CSVEERHLAKNIQYF
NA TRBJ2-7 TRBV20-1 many TGCAGTGCTAGGAGGATGGGTTCGGACGAGCAGTACTTC CSARRMGSDEQYF
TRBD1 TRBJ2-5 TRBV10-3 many TGTGCCATCAGTGATTCGACAGGGGCCTCGTACCAAGAGACCCAGTACTTC CAISDSTGASYQETQYF
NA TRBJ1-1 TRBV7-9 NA TGTGCCAGCACCCCCCAAGGCGGAGAGTCAGAAGTTTTCTTT CASTPQGGESEVFF
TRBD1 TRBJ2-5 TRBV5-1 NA TGCGCCAGCAGCTTGGCTACAGGGGACCCCCGGGAGACCCAGTACTTC CASSLATGDPRETQYF
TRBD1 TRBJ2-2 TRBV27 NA TGTGCCAGCAGTCCCGTAGGGACAGCAAACACCGGGGAGCTGTTTTTT CASSPVGTANTGELFF
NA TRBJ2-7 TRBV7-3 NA TGTGCCAGCAGCCCCGCAGGGCTAGCGAATTACGAGCAGTACTTC CASSPAGLANYEQYF
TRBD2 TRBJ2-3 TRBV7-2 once TGTGCCAGCAGTTTCCTCCTAGCGGGGGGGCGTTCGGATACGCAGTATTTT CASSFLLAGGRSDTQYF
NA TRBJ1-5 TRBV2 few TGTGCCAGCAGTGAACAGGGAAGATATAGCAATCAGCCCCAGCATTTT CASSEQGRYSNQPQHF
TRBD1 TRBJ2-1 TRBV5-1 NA TGCGCCAGCACCGGGACAGAGCAGGTCAATGAGCAGTTCTTC CASTGTEQVNEQFF
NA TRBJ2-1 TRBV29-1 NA TGCAGCGTTGAAGTTCTTACAGTGTTGACCTACAATGAGCAGTTCTTC CSVEVLTVLTYNEQFF
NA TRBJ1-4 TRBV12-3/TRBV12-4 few TGTGCCAGCAGAAGGGGGGCTGAAAAACTGTTTTTT CASRRGAEKLFF
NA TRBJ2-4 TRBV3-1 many TGTGCCAGCAGCCAAGAGCCTAGCCTGGTCGACATTCAGTACTTC CASSQEPSLVDIQYF
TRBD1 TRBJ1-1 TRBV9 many TGTGCCAGCAGCGCCCCGGGGACAGATGAAGCTTTCTTT CASSAPGTDEAFF
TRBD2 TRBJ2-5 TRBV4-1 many TGCGCCAGCAGCCAAGAGGGCGGGGGGCAAGAGACCCAGTACTTC CASSQEGGGQETQYF
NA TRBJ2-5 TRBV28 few TGTGCCAGCAGCCTTCGGAGGGAGACCCAGTACTTC CASSLRRETQYF
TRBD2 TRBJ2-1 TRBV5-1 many TGCGCCAGCACCCCTAGCGCTAGCGGGAACACTGAGCAGTTCTTC CASTPSASGNTEQFF
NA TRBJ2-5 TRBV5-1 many TGCGCCAGCAGCTTGGAACCAGGGGTTGAGACCCAGTACTTC CASSLEPGVETQYF
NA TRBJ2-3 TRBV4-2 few TGTGCCAGCAGCCAAGGTGGGGTTAACACAGATACGCAGTATTTT CASSQGGVNTDTQYF
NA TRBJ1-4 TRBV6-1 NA TGTGCCAGCACCGAAGCAGGGGTACAGTTGGAAAATGAAAAACTGTTTTTT CASTEAGVQLENEKLFF
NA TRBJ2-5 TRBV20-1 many TGCAGTGCTAGAGGTTTGGGAATAGGTCCTCCCAGAAAGACCCAGTACTTC CSARGLGIGPPRKTQYF
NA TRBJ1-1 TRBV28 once TGTGCCAGCAGTTTACCACTTAGGGGCACTGAAGCTTTCTTT CASSLPLRGTEAFF
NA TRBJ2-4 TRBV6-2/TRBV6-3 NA TGTGCCAGCAGTTACTCGAGTGACAACAACCGTAAGGCCAAAAACATTCAGTACTTC CASSYSSDNNRKAKNIQYF
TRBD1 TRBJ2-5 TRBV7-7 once TGTGCCAGCAGCTTAGCTTCCGGGACAGGGGGAGAGACCCAGTACTTC CASSLASGTGGETQYF
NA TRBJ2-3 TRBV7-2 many TGTGCCAGCAGCCTTCCCACCGGGGATACGCAGTATTTT CASSLPTGDTQYF
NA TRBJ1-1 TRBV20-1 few TGCAGTGCCATAGGTACAAAAGTACTGAACACTGAAGCTTTCTTT CSAIGTKVLNTEAFF
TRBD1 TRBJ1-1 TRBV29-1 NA TGCAGCGTTAGGGACAGGGTGAGAGAGAATAGTGAAGCTTTCTTT CSVRDRVRENSEAFF